The following is a T cell receptor beta chain sequence with its context. The CDR3 consists of 16 residues. V gave up 5 bases and J gave up 9 bases; unmatched junction bases: 16. Germline CDR1 is PRHDT and CDR2 is FYEKMQ (reference sequence). This sample is part of a study of blood T cell repertoires in COVID-19. Across the study: T cells, B-cell-depleted T cells, or PBMCs supplied cDNA or gDNA.

Ages ranged from about 18 to 89 years, with residence in more than 20 US areas. Participants had their cohort set by participant-reported clinical history. Data came from immunoSEQ multiplex PCR; TCRdb stores just in-frame clones and leaves some out. The sample lists around 260,000 clones, roughly 80% occurring once. The J gene is TRBJ2-1, the V gene TRBV13; 7 bases are a match to TRBD2. Sequenced: PBMCs or T cells enriched from blood (not recorded which). The clonotype was recovered from a man aged 30-40 years with acute COVID-19. The CDR3 sequence: CASSPPSAGVPREQFF. CDR3 DNA sequence: TGTGCCAGCAGCCCACCTAGTGCGGGAGTCCCCCGTGAGCAGTTCTTC.